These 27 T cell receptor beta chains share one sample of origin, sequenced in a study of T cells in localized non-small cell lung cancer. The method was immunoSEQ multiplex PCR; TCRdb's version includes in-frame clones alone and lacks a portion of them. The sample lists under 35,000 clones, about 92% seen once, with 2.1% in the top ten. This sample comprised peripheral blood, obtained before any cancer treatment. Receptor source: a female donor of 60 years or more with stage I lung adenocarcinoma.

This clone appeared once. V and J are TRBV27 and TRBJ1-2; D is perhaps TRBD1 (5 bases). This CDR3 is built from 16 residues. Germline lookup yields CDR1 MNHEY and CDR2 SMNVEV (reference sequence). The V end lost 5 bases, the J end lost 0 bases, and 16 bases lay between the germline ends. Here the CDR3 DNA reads TGTGCCAGCAGTCGGGACCGCAATCTAGCTAACTATGGCTACACCTTC. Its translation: CASSRDRNLANYGYTF.

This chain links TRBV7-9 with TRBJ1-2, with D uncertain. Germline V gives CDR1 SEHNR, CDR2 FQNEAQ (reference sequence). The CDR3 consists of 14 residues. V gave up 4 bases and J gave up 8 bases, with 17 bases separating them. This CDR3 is CASSYPDGLRGYTF. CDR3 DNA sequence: TGTGCCAGCAGCTACCCCGACGGCCTCCGGGGCTACACCTTC.

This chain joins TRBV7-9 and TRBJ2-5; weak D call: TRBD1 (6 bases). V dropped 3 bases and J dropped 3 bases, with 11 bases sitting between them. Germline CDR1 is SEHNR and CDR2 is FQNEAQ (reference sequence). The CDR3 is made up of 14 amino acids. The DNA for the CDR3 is TGTGCCAGCAGCTTTTTCAGGGGTAAAGAGACCCAGTACTTC. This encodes CASSFFRGKETQYF.

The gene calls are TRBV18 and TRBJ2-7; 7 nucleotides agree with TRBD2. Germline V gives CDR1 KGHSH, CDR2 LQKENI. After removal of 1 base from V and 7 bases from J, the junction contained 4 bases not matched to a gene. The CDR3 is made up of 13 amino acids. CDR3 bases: TGTGCCAGCTCACCACAGGCCGGGGGGGAGCAGTACTTC. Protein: CASSPQAGGEQYF.

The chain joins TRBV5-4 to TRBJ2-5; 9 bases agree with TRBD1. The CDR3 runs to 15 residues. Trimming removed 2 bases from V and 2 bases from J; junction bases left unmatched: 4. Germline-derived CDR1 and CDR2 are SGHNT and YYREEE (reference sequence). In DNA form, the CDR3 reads TGTGCCAGCAGCTTAGGACAGGGGAGGCAAGAGACCCAGTACTTC. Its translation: CASSLGQGRQETQYF.

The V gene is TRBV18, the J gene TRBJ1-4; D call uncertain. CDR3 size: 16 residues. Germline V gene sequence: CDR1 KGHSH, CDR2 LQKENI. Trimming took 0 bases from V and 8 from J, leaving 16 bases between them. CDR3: CASSPPSSQEGEKLFF. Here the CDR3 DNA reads TGTGCCAGCTCACCACCGAGTAGTCAAGAAGGCGAAAAACTGTTTTTT.

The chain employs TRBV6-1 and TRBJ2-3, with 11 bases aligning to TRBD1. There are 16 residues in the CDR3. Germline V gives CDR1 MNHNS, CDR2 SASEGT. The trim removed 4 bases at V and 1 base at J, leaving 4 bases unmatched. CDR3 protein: CASSGQGQGGTDTQYF. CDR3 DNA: TGTGCCAGCAGTGGTCAGGGACAGGGGGGCACAGATACGCAGTATTTT.

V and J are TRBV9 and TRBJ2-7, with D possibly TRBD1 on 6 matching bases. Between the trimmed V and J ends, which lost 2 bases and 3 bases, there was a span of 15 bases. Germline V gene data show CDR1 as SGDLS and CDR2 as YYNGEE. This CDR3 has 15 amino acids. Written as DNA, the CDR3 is TGTGCCAGCAGCGTTGATGGGGACACCCTCTACGAGCAGTACTTC. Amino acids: CASSVDGDTLYEQYF.

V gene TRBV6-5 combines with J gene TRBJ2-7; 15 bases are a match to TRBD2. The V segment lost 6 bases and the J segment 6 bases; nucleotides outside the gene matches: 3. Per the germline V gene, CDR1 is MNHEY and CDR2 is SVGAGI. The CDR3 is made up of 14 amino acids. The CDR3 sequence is CASSGGLAGGEQYF. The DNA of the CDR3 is TGTGCCAGCAGCGGGGGACTAGCGGGGGGCGAGCAGTACTTC.

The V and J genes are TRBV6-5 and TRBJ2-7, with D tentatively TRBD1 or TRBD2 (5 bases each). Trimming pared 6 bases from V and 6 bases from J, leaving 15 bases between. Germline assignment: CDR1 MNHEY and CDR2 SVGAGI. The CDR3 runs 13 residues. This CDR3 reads CASSHPGRGEQYF. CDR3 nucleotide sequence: TGTGCCAGCAGCCACCCGGGGCGAGGCGAGCAGTACTTC.

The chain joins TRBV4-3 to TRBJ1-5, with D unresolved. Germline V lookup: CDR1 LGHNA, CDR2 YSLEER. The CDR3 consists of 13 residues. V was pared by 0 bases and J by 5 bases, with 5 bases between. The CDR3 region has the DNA TGCGCCAGCAGCCAAGAGGAGTATCAGCCCCAGCATTTT. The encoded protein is CASSQEEYQPQHF.

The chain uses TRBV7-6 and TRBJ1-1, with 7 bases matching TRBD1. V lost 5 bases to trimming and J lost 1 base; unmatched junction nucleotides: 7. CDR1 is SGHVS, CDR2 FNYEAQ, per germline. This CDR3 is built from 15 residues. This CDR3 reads CASSPRQGGNTEAFF. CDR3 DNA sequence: TGTGCCAGCAGCCCCAGACAGGGTGGGAACACTGAAGCTTTCTTT.

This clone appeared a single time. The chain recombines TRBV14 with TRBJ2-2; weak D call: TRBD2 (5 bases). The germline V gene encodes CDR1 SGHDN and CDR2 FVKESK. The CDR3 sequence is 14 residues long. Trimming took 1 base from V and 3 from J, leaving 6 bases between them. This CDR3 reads CASSQVRDTGELFF. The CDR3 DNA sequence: TGTGCCAGCAGCCAAGTGAGGGACACCGGGGAGCTGTTTTTT.

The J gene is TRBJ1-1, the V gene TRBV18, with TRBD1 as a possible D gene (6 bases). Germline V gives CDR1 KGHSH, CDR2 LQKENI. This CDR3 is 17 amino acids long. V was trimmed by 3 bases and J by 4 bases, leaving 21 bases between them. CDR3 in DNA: TGTGCCAGCTCACCTAACCCGCCGGGGGCGAGTGGCACTGAAGCTTTCTTT. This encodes CASSPNPPGASGTEAFF. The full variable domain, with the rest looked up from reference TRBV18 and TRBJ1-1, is NAGVMQNPRHLVRRRGQEARLRCSPMKGHSHVYWYRQLPEEGLKFMVYLQKENIIDESGMPKERFSAEFPKEGPSILRIQQVVRGDSAAYFCASSPNPPGASGTEAFFGQGTRLTVV.

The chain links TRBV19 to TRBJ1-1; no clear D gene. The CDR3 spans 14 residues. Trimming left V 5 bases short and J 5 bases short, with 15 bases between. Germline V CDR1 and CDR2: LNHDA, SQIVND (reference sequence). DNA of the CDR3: TGTGCCAGTAGTCCCCGGGGTGTAAGGACTGAAGCTTTCTTT. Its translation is CASSPRGVRTEAFF.

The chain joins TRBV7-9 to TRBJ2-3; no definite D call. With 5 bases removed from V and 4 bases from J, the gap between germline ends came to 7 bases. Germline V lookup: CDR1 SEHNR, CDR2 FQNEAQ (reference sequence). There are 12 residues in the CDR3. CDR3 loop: CASSGLADTQYF. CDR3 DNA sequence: TGTGCCAGCAGCGGGCTAGCAGATACGCAGTATTTT.

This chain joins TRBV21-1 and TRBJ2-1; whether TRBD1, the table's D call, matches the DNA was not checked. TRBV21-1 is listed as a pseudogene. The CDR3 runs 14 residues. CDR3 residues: CASKGDRDPDEQFF. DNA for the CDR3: TGTGCCAGCAAAGGGGACAGGGATCCTGATGAGCAGTTCTTC.

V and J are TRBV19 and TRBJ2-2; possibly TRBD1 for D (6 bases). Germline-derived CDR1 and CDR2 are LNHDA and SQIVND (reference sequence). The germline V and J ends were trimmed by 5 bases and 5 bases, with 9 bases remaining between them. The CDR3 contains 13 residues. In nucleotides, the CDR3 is TGTGCCAGTAGTGGTCAGGGGACCGGGGAGCTGTTTTTT. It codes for CASSGQGTGELFF.

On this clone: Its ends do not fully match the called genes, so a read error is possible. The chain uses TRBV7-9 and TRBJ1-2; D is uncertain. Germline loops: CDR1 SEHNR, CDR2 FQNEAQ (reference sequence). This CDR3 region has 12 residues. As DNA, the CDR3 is TGTGCCAGCAGCCTAGCCCCGGGTGGCTACACCTTC. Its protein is CASSLAPGGYTF.

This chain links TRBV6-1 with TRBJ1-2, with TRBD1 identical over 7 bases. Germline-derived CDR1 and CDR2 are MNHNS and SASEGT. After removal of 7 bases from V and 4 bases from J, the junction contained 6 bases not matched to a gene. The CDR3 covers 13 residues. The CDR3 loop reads CASIADRSYGYTF. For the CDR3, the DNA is TGTGCCAGCATCGCGGACAGGTCCTATGGCTACACCTTC.

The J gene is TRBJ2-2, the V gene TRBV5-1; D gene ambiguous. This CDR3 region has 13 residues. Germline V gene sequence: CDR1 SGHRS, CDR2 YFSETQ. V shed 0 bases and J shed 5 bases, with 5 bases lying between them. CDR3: CASSLDLTGELFF. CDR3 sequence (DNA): TGCGCCAGCAGCTTGGACCTTACCGGGGAGCTGTTTTTT.

The CDR3, as DNA: TGTGCCAGCAGCTCCACCCGAAGTAACTATGGCTACACCTTC. This codes for CASSSTRSNYGYTF. The V gene is TRBV7-9, the J gene TRBJ1-2; D ambiguous. From germline, CDR1 is SEHNR and CDR2 FQNEAQ (reference sequence). V shed 4 bases and J shed 1 base, with 10 bases lying between them. The CDR3 is made up of 14 amino acids.

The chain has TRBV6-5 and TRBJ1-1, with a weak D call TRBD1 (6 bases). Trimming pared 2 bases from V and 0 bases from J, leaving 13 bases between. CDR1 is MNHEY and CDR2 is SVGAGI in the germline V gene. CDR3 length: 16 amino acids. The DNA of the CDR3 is TGTGCCAGCAGTTACAGGTGGGGGCGGATGAACACTGAAGCTTTCTTT. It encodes CASSYRWGRMNTEAFF.

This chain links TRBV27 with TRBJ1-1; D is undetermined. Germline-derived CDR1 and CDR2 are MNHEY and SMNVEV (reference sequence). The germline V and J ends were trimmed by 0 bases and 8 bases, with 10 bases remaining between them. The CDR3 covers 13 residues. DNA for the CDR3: TGTGCCAGCAGTTTATCCCCGCGGTTAGAAGCTTTCTTT. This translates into CASSLSPRLEAFF.

CDR3 sequence reads: CASSPSTRRTQYF. The DNA for the CDR3 is TGTGCCAGCAGTCCCTCGACCAGGAGGACCCAGTACTTC. V is TRBV28 and J is TRBJ2-5; no firm D call. Trimming left V 5 bases short and J 7 bases short, with 14 bases between. The germline CDR1 and CDR2 sequences are MDHEN and SYDVKM. The CDR3 is 13 residues long.

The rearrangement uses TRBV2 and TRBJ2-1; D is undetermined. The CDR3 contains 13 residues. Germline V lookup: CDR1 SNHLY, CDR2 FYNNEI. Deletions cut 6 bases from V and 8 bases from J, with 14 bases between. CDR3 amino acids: CASSSYWVHEQFF. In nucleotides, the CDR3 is TGTGCCAGCAGCTCCTATTGGGTTCATGAGCAGTTCTTC.

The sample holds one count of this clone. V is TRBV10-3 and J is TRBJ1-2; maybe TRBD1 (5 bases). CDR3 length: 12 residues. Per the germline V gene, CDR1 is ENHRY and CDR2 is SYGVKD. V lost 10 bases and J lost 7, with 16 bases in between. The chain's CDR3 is CATARDLGGYTF. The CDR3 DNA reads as TGTGCCACCGCCCGGGACCTGGGTGGCTACACCTTC.